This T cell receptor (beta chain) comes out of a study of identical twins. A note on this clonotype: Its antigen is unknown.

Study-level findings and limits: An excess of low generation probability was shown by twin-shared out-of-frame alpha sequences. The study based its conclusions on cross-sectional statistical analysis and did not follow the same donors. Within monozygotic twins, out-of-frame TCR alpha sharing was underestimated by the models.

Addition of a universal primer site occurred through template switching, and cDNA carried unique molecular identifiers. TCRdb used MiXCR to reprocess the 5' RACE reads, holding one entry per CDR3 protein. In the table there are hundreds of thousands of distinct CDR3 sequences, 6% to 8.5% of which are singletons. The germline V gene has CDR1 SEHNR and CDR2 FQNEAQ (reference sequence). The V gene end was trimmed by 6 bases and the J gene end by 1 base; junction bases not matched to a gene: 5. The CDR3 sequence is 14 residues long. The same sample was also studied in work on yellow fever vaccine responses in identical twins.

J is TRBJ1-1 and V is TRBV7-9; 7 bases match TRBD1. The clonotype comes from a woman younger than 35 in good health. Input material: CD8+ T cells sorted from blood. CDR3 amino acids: CASRKGTANTEAFF. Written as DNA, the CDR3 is TGTGCCAGCAGAAAAGGGACAGCGAACACTGAAGCTTTCTTT.